This section outlines one TCR beta chain sequence together with its context. This CDR3 is built from 13 residues. Germline lookup yields CDR1 LNHDA and CDR2 SQIVND (reference sequence). Trimming took 10 bases from V and 4 from J, leaving 14 bases between them. The data belong to a study of blood T cell repertoires in COVID-19. Profiling relied on immunoSEQ multiplex PCR, and the TCRdb table lists in-frame clones only, not all of them. The repertoire holds fewer than 300,000 clones, with 75% to 95% as singletons. The genes are TRBV19 and TRBJ2-1; a possible D gene is TRBD2 (5 bases). What was sequenced was peripheral blood. This receptor was identified in a person under 35 with COVID-19, enrolled during active disease. Here the CDR3 reads CATWAGGYNEQFF. The CDR3 DNA sequence: TGTGCCACATGGGCGGGCGGATACAATGAGCAGTTCTTC.